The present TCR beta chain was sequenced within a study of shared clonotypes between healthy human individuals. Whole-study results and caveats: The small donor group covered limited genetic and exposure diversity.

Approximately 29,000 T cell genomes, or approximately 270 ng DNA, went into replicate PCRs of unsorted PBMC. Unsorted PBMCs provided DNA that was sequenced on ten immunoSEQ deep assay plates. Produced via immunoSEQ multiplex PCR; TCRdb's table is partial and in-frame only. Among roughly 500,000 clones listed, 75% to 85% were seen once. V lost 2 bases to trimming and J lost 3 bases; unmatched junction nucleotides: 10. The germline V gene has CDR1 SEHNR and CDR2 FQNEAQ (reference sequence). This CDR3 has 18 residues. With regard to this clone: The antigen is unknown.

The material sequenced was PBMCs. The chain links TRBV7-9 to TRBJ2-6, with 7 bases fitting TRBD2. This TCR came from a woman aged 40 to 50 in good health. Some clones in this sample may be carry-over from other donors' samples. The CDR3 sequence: CASSLPSAGRGGANVLTF. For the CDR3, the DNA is TGTGCCAGCAGCTTACCTTCTGCGGGGAGGGGTGGGGCCAACGTCCTGACTTTC.